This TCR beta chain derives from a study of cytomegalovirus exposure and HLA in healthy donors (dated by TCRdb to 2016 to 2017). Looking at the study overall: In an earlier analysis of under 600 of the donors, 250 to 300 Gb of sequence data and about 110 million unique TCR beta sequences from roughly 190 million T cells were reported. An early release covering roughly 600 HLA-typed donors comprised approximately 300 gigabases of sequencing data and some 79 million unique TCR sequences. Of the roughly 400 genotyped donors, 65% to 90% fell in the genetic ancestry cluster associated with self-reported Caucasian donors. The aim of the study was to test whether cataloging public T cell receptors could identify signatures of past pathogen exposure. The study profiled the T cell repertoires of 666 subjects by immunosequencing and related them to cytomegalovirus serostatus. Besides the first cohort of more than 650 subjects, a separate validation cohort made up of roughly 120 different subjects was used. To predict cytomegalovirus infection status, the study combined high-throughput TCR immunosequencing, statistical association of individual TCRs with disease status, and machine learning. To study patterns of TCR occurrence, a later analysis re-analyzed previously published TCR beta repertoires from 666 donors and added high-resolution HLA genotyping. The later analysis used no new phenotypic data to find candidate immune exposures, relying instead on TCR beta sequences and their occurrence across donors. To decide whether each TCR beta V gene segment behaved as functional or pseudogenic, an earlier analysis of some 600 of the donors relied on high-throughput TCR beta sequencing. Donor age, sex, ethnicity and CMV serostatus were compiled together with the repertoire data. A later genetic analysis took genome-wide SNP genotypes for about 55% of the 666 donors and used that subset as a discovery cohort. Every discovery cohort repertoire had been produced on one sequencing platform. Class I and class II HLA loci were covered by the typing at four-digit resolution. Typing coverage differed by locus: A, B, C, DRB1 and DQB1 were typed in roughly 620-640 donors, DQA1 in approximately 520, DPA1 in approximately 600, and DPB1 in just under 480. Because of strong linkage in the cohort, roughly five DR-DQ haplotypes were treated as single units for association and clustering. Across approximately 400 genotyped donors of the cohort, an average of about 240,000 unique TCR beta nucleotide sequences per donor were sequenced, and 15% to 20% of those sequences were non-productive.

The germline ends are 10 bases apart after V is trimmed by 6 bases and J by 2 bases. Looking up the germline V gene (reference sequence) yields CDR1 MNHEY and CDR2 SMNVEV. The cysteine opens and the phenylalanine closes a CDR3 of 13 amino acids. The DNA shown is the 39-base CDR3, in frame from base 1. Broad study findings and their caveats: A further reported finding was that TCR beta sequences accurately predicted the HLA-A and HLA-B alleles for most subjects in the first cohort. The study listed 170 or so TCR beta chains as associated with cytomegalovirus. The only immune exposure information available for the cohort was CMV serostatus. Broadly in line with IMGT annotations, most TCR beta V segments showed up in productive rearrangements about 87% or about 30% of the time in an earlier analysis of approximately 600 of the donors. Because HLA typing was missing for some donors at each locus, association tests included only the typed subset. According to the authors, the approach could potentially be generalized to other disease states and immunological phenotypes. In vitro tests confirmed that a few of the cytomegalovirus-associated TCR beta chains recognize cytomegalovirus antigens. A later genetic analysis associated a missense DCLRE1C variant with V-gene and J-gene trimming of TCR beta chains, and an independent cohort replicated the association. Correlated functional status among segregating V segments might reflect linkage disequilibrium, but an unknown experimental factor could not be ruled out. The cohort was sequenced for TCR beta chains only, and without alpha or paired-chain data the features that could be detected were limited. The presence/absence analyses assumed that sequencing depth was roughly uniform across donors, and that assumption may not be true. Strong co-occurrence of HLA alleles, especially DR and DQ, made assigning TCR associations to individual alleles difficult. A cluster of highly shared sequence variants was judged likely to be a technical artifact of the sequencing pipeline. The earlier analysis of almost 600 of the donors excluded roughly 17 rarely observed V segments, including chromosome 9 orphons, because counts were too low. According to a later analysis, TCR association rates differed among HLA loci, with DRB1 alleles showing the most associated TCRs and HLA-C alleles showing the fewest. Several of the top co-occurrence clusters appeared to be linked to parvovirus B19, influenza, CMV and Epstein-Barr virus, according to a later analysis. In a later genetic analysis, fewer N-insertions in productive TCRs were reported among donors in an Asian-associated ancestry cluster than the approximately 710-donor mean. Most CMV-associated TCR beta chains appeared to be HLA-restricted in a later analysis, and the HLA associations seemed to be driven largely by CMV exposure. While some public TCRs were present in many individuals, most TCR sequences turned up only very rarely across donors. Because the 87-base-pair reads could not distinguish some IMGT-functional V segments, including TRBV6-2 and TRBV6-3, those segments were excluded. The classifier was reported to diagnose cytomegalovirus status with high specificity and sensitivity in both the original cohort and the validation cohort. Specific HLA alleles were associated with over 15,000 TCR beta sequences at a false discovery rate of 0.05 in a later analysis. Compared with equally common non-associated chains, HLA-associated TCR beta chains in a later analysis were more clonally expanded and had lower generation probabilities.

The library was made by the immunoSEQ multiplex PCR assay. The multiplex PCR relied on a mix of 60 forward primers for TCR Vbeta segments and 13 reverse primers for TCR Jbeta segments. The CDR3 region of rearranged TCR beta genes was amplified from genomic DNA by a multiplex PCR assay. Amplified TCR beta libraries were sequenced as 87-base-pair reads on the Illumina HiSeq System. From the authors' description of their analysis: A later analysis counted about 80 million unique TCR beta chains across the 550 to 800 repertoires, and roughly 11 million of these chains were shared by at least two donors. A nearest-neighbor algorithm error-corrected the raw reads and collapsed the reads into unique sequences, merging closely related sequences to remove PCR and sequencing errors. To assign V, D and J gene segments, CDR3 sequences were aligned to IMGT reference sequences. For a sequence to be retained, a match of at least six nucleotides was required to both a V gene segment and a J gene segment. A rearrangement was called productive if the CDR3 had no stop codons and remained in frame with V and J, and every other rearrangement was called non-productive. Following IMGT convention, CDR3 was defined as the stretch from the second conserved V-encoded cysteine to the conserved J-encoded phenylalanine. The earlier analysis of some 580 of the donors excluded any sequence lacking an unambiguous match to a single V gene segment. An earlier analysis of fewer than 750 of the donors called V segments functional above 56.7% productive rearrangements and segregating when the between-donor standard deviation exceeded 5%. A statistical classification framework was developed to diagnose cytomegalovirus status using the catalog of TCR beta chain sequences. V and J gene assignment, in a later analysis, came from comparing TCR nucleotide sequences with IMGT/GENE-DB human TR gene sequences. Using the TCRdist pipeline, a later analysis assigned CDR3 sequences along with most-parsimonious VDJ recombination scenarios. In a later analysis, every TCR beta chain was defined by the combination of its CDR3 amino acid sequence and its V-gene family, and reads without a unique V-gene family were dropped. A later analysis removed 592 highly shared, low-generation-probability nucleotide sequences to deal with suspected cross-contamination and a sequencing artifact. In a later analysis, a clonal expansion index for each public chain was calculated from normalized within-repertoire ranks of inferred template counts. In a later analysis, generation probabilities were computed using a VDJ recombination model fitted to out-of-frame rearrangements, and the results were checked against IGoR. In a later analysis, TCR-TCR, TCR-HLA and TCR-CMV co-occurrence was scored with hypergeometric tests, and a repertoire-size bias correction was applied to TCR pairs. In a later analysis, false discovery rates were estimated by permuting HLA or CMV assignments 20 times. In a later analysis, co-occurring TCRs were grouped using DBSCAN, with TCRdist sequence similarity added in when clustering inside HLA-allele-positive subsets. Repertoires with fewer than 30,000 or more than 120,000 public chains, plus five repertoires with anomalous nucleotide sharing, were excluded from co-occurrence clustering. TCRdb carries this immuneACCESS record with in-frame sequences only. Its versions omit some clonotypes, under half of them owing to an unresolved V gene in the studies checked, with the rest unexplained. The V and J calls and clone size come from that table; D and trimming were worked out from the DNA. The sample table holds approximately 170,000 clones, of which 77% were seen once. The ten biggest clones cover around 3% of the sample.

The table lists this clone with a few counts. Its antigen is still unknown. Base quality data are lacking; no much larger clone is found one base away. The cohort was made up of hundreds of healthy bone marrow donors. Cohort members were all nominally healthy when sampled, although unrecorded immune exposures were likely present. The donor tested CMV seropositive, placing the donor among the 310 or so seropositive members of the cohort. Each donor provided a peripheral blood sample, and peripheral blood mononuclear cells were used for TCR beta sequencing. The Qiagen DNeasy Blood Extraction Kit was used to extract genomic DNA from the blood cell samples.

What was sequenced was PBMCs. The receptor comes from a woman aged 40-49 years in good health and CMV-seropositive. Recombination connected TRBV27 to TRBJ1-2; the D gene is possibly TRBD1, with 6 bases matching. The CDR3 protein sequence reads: CASSPRGNYGYTF. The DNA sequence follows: TGTGCCAGCAGCCCCAGGGGAAACTATGGCTACACCTTC.